This is a list of T cell receptor beta chains from one sample in a study of T-cell memory formation after mild COVID-19. One entry per CDR3 protein results from TCRdb running MiXCR on the 5' RACE reads. The repertoire holds approximately 150,000 distinct CDR3 sequences, with roughly 15% as singletons. Sequencing was done on a sample of PBMCs or a T cell subset sorted from them (not recorded which). These receptors were collected from an adult woman who had mild COVID-19 (a few samples of this study predate the infection). Cell type and time point are not known. Each CDR3 is given with its conserved first and last residue.

v_call	j_call	cdr3_aa
TRBV19	TRBJ2-1	CASSIDMSSYNEQFF
TRBV9	TRBJ2-7	CASSAPSGGAVEQYF
TRBV27	TRBJ2-3	CASSVGTGKNTQYF
TRBV24-1	TRBJ2-7	CATSDAQGYEQYF
TRBV4-3	TRBJ2-3	CASSQEGTDTQYF
TRBV20-1	TRBJ1-2	CSASRDAKSLGYTF
TRBV4-3	TRBJ1-4	CASSQDSDTRNEKLFF
TRBV7-2	TRBJ2-6	CASSLGGAGANVLTF
TRBV7-8	TRBJ1-4	CASSAQGWGEKLFF
TRBV7-2	TRBJ2-3	CATPGGGNTDTQYF
TRBV9	TRBJ2-3	CASSLRQGISTDTQYF
TRBV6-2/TRBV6-3	TRBJ2-2	CASTPPPGQANTGELFF
TRBV12-3/TRBV12-4	TRBJ1-2	CASRAANRVNYGYTF
TRBV5-4	TRBJ2-1	CASSLGTSSEQFF
TRBV5-1	TRBJ2-7	CASSPSSRAEGEQYF
TRBV14	TRBJ2-3	CASSYERGVSTDTQYF
TRBV5-1	TRBJ2-1	CASSSDRGNEQFF
TRBV7-3	TRBJ1-2	CASSLQGGGYYGYTF
TRBV5-1	TRBJ2-3	CASSSRDRGTDTQYF
TRBV6-2/TRBV6-3	TRBJ2-7	CASSFQGIYEQYF
TRBV7-2	TRBJ1-3	CASRSRGAGNTIYF
TRBV5-1	TRBJ2-1	CASSLAMSYEQFF